This T cell receptor (beta chain) derives from a study of T cells in Graves' hyperthyroidism and ophthalmopathy. Study overall: Peripheral blood was obtained at initial diagnosis, preceding any treatment.

Remarks on this clonotype: Its target is not known.

Study results and caveats: Most thyroid clonotypes expanded above 0.001 appeared in blood too.

RNA transcripts were the template for amplifying TCR beta CDR3 regions. With the HTBI primer set, the TCR CDR3 went through a first round of RT-PCR. TCRdb reprocessed the multiplex PCR reads with MiXCR, giving one entry per CDR3 protein. Found here are about 480,000 distinct CDR3 sequences, roughly 22% of them singletons; the top ten hold around 47%. Diagnoses were made from clinical symptoms, serum measures (thyroxine and TRAb), thyroid ultrasound and orbital computed tomography. This clonotype was sampled from a woman aged 65 to 85 with Graves' ophthalmopathy. The source material was blood.

The CDR3, as DNA: TGCAGTGCGCGGACTCAGGTACGGATTTACAATGAGCAGTTCTTC. Translated, it gives CSARTQVRIYNEQFF. The J gene is TRBJ2-1, the V gene TRBV20-1, with a weak D call TRBD2 (5 bases). This CDR3 contains 15 residues. CDR1 is DFQATT, CDR2 SNEGSKA, per germline (reference sequence). V lost 6 bases and J lost 4, with 19 bases in between.